This T cell receptor (beta chain) emerged from a study of blood T cells in healthy people across ages. General observations from the study: Strong correlation existed between TCR beta diversity and naive T cell percentage. Estimated diversity that came from one million T cells was considered an underestimate.

For the second PCR, which ran for about 7 to 12 cycles, a sample-barcoded 5' primer and a J-beta primer mix were used. Each cDNA molecule was tagged by a template-switch adaptor that had 12 random nucleotides. Each CDR3 protein is one row after TCRdb ran MiXCR on the 5' RACE reads. Of about 730,000 distinct CDR3 sequences in the sample, roughly 44% were seen once. Comments on this clonotype: The antigen is unknown. Mismatch with germline at one junction end may stem from a read error.

The CDR3 has 17 residues. From germline, CDR1 is SGHDN and CDR2 FVKESK. Samples each yielded at least 5.5 micrograms of total RNA. The sequence was obtained from a woman in her fifties or sixties in good health. The specimen sequenced was blood. This chain uses TRBV14 with TRBJ2-1, with D perhaps TRBD1 (5 bases). CDR3 bases: TGTGCCAGCAGCCAAGAATGGGTTGGGGCGGCCCACAATGAGCAGTTGTTC. Amino acids: CASSQEWVGAAHNEQLF.